This TCR beta chain was sequenced in a study of blood T cell repertoires in COVID-19. The germline gives CDR1 LGHNA, CDR2 YSLEER. CDR3 length: 14 amino acids. The V end lost 1 base, the J end lost 8 bases, and 14 bases lay between the germline ends. This table comes from immunoSEQ multiplex PCR, and its TCRdb copy is limited to in-frame clones, with some not included. The sample has approximately 470,000 clones; approximately 83% are singletons. The J gene is TRBJ1-1, the V gene TRBV4-3; weak D call: TRBD1 (5 bases). The TCR sequence derives from a human donor in a cohort sampled during active COVID-19. Sequenced input: peripheral blood. The CDR3 spells CASSQGSPAGEAFF. Here the CDR3 DNA reads TGCGCCAGCAGCCAAGGATCCCCGGCAGGGGAAGCTTTCTTT.